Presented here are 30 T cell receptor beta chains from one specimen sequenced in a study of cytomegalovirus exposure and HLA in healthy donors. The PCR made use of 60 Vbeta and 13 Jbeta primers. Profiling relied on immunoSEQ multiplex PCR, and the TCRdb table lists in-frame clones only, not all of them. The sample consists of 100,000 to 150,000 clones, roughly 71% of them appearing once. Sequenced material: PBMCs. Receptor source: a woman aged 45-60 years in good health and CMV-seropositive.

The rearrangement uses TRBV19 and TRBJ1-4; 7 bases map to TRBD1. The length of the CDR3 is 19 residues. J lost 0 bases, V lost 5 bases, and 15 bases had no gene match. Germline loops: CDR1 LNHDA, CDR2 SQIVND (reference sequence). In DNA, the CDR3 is TGTGCCAGTAGTCTCCACATCCGGTACAGGGGCGCAACTAATGAAAAACTGTTTTTT. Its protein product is CASSLHIRYRGATNEKLFF.

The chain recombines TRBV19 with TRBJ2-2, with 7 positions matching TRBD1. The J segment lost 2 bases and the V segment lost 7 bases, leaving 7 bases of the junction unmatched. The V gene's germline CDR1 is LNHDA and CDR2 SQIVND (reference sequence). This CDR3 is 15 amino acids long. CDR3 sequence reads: CASNRGTANTGELFF. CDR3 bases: TGTGCCAGTAACCGTGGGACAGCCAACACCGGGGAGCTGTTTTTT.

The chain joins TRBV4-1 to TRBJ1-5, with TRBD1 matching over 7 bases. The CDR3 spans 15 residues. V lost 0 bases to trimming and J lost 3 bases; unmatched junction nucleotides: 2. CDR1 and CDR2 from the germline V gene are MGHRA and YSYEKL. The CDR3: CASSQEGQPNQPQHF. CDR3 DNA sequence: TGCGCCAGCAGCCAAGAGGGACAGCCCAATCAGCCCCAGCATTTT.

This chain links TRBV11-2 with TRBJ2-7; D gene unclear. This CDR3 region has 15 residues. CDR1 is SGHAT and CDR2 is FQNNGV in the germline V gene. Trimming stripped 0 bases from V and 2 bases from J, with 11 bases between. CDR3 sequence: CASSLDSEFTYEQYF. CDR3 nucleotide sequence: TGTGCCAGCAGCTTAGATTCAGAATTCACCTACGAGCAGTACTTC.

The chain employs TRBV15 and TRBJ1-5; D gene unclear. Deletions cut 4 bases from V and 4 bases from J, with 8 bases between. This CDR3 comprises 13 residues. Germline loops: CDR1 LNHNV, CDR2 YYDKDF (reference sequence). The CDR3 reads CATSTQANQPQHF. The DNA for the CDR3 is TGTGCCACCAGCACCCAGGCTAATCAGCCCCAGCATTTT.

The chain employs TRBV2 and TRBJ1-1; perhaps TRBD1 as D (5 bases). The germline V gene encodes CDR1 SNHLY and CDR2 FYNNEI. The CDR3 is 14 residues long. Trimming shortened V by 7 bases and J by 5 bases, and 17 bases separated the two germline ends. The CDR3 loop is CASKEGLDYTEAFF. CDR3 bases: TGTGCCAGCAAAGAGGGACTGGATTATACTGAAGCTTTCTTT.

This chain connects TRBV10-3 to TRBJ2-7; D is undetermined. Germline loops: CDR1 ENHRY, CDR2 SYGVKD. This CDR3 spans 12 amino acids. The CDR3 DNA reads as TGTGCTGGTCCCAATAGCTCCTACGAGCAGTACTTC. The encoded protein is CAGPNSSYEQYF.

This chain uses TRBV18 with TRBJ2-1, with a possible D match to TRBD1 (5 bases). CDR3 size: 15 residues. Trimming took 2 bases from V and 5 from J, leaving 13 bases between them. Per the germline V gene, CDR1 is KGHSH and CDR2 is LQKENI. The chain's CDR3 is CASSPERGRDNEQFF. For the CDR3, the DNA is TGTGCCAGCTCACCAGAAAGGGGAAGGGACAATGAGCAGTTCTTC.

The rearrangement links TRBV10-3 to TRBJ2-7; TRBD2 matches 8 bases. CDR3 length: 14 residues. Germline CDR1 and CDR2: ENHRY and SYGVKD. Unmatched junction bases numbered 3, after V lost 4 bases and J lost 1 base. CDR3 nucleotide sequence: TGTGCCATCAGTGGAACGGGGGGGTCCTACGAGCAGTACTTC. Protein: CAISGTGGSYEQYF.

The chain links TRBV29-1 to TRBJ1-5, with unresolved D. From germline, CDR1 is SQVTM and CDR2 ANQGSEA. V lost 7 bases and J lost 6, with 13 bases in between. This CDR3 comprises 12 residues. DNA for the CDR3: TGCAGCGCCTCGGCGGAAGGTCAGCCCCAGCATTTT. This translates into CSASAEGQPQHF.

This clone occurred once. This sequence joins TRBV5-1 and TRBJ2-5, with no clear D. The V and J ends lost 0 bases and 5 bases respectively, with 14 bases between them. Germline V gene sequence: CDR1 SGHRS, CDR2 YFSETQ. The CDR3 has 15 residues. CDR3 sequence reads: CASSLATHDGETQYF. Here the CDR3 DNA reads TGCGCCAGCAGCTTGGCGACTCACGATGGGGAGACCCAGTACTTC.

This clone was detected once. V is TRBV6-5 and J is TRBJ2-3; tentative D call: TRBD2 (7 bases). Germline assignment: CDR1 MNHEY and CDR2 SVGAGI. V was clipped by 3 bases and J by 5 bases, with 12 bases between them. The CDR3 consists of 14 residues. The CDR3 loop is CASSYGGGEDTQYF. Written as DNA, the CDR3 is TGTGCCAGCAGTTATGGAGGGGGGGAAGATACGCAGTATTTT.

CDR3 residues: CASSPFGASGALSSYEQYF. CDR3 bases: TGCGCCAGCAGCCCATTCGGGGCTAGCGGGGCTCTTTCCTCCTACGAGCAGTACTTC. The rearrangement joins TRBV5-1 to TRBJ2-7, with 9 bases lining up with TRBD2. The CDR3 has 19 residues. The V segment lost 4 bases and the J segment 0 bases; nucleotides outside the gene matches: 17. Germline assignment: CDR1 SGHRS and CDR2 YFSETQ.

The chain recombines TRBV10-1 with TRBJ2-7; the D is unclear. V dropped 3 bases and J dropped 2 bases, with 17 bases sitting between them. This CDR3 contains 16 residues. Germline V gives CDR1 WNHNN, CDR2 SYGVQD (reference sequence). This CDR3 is CASSETPPEKTYEQYF. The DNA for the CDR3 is TGCGCCAGCAGTGAAACCCCCCCCGAGAAGACCTACGAGCAGTACTTC.

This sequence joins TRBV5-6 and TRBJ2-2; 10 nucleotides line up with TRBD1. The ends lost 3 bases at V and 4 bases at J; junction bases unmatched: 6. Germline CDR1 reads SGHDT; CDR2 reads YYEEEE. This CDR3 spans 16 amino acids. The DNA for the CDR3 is TGTGCCAGCAGCTGGGAGGGACAGGGGCGCACCGGGGAGCTGTTTTTT. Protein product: CASSWEGQGRTGELFF. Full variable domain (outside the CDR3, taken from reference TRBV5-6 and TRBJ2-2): DAGVTQSPTHLIKTRGQQVTLRCSPKSGHDTVSWYQQALGQGPQFIFQYYEEEERQRGNFPDRFSGHQFPNYSSELNVNALLLGDSALYLCASSWEGQGRTGELFFGEGSRLTVL.

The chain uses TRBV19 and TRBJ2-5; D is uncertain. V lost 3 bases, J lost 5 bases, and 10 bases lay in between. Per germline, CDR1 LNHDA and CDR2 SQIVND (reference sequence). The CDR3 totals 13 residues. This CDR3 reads CASSIRKRETQYF. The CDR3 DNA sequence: TGTGCCAGTAGTATCCGCAAACGGGAGACCCAGTACTTC.

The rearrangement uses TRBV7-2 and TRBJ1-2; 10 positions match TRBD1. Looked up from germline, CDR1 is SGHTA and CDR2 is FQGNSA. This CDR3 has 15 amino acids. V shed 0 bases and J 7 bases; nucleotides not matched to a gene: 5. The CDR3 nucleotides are TGTGCCAGCAGCTTAGCAGACAGGGGGCTGGGTGGCTACACCTTC. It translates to CASSLADRGLGGYTF.

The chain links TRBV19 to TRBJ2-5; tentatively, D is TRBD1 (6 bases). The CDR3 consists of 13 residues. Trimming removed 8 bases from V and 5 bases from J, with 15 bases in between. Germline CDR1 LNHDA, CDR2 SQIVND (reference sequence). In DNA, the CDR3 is TGTGCCAGTCGCAGGGGCCAGGGGGAGACCCAGTACTTC. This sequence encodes CASRRGQGETQYF.

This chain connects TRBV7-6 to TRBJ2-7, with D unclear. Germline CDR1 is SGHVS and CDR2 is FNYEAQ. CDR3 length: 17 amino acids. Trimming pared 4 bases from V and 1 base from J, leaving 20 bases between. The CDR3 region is CASSYSPPQVGSYEQYF. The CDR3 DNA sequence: TGTGCCAGCAGCTACTCTCCCCCTCAGGTTGGTTCCTACGAGCAGTACTTC.

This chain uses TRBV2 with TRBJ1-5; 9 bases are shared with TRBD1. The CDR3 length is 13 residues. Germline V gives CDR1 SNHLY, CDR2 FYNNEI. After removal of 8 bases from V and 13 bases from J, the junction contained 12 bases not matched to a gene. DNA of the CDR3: TGTGCCAGCGTCTTAGCCGCCGGGACAGGGCAGCATTTT. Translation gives CASVLAAGTGQHF.

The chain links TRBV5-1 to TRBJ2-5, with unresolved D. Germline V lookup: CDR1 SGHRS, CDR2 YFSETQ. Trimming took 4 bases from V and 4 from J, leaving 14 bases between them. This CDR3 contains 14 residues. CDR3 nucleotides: TGCGCCAGCAGCAATTCCCCCGGGTCAGAGACCCAGTACTTC. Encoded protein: CASSNSPGSETQYF.

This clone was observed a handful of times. The CDR3 loop reads CASSFTQASYEQYF. Here the CDR3 DNA reads TGTGCCAGCAGCTTTACACAGGCATCCTACGAGCAGTACTTC. The V gene is TRBV7-9, the J gene TRBJ2-7, with a weak D call TRBD1 (5 bases). CDR1 and CDR2 (germline): SEHNR, FQNEAQ (reference sequence). The CDR3 consists of 14 residues. Between the trimmed V and J ends, which lost 3 bases and 1 base, there was a span of 10 bases.

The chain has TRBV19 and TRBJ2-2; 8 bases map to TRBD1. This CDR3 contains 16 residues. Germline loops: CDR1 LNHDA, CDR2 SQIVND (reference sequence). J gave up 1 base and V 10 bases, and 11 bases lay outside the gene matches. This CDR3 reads CATDRGRGRNTGELFF. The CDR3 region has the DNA TGTGCCACTGACAGGGGAAGGGGGAGGAACACCGGGGAGCTGTTTTTT.

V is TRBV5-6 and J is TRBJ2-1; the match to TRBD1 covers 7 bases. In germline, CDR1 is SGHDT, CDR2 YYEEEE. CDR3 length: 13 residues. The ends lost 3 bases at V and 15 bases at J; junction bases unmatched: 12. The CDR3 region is CASSSAERQGRFF. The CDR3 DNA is TGTGCCAGCAGCTCCGCCGAGCGACAGGGTAGGTTCTTC.

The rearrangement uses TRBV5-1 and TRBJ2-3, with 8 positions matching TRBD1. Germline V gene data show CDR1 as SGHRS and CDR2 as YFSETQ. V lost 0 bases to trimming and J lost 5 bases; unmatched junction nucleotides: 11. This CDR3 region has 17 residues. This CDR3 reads CASSLGLSRGLGDTQYF. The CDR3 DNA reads TGCGCCAGCAGCTTGGGACTCTCCAGGGGGCTGGGAGATACGCAGTATTTT.

CDR3 loop: CASSEEGSTDTQYF. CDR3 nucleotide sequence: TGTGCCAGCAGTGAAGAGGGGAGCACAGATACGCAGTATTTT. V and J are TRBV6-1 and TRBJ2-3, with D possibly TRBD1 on 5 matching bases. Germline values: CDR1 MNHNS, CDR2 SASEGT. Trimming shortened V by 1 base and J by 0 bases, and 5 bases separated the two germline ends. The CDR3 runs to 14 residues.

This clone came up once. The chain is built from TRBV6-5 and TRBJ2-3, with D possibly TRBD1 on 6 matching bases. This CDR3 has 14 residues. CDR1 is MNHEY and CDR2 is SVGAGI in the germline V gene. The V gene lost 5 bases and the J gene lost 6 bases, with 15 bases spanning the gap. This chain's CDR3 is CASSAGARPDTQYF. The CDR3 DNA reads TGTGCCAGCAGTGCAGGGGCCCGCCCCGATACGCAGTATTTT.

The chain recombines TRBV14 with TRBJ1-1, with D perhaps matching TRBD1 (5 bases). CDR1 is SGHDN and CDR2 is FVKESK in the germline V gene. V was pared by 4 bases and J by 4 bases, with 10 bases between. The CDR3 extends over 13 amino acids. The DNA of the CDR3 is TGTGCCAGCAGCCGCGGGGGGGGCACTGAAGCTTTCTTT. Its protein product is CASSRGGGTEAFF.

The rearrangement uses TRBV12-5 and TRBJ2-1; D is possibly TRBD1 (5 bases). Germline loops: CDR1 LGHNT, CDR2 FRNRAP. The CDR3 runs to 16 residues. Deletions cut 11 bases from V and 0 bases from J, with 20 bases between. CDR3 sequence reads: CASSQTQGSSYNEQFF. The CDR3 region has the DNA TGTGCTTCGTCTCAGACTCAGGGAAGCTCCTACAATGAGCAGTTCTTC.

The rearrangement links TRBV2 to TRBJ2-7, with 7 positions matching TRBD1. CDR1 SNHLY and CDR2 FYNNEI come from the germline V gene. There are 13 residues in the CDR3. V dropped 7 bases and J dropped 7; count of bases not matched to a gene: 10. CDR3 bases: TGTGCCAGCACCGGACAGGTTCTGGAAGAGCAGTACTTC. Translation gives CASTGQVLEEQYF.